This T cell receptor (beta chain) was obtained from a study of blood T cell repertoires in COVID-19. Study in general: From the United States, Italy and Spain came samples of acute and convalescent COVID-19. PBMCs, B-cell-depleted T cells, or T cells were the source of the cDNA or gDNA that made up the material.

Authors' analysis steps: Amplifying reference gene primers gave estimates of nucleated cell counts. Clones were sequenced by immunoSEQ multiplex PCR, and TCRdb holds only the in-frame ones, with some missing. From that table come the V and J calls and clone size; the DNA was used to work out D and trimming. This table has 150,000 to 200,000 clones, approximately 80% appearing once. Deletions cut 2 bases from V and 1 base from J, with 8 bases between. CDR1 and CDR2 (germline): LNHDA, SQIVND (reference sequence). The CDR3 contains 14 residues. This TCR derives from a woman aged 80 or over with acute or convalescent COVID-19. The V call is TRBV19, the J call TRBJ1-1; D might be TRBD1 (5 bases). Sample: peripheral blood. The CDR3 DNA reads TGTGCCAGTAGTATACAGACAGAGAACACTGAAGCTTTCTTT. Its protein product is CASSIQTENTEAFF. The full variable domain, rest sourced from reference TRBV19 and TRBJ1-1, is DGGITQSPKYLFRKEGQNVTLSCEQNLNHDAMYWYRQDPGQGLRLIYYSQIVNDFQKGDIAEGYSVSREKKESFPLTVTSAQKNPTAFYLCASSIQTENTEAFFGQGTRLTVV.